One and the same sample provided the 21 T cell receptor beta chains below, sequenced in a study of blood T cell repertoires in COVID-19. Profiled with immunoSEQ multiplex PCR; TCRdb holds only in-frame clones, not every one. The sample shows about 86,000 clones, 75% to 90% of them seen only once. The sequenced material came from peripheral blood. These receptors came from an elderly woman with active or convalescent COVID-19.

As DNA, the CDR3 is TGTGCCAGCAGCCCACCAGGGGGTCACAATGAGCAGTTCTTC. This translates into CASSPPGGHNEQFF. The chain is built from TRBV7-3 and TRBJ2-1, with TRBD1 matching over 7 bases. The V segment lost 5 bases and the J segment 5 bases; nucleotides outside the gene matches: 6. The length of the CDR3 is 14 residues. CDR1 is SGHTA and CDR2 is FQGTGA in the germline V gene.

This clone occurred a few times. This rearrangement joins TRBV5-1 to TRBJ2-2; D gene unclear. Germline CDR1 reads SGHRS; CDR2 reads YFSETQ. CDR3 size: 12 residues. V gave up 4 bases and J gave up 2 bases, with 3 bases separating them. CDR3 in amino acids: CASSLNTGELFF. Written as DNA, the CDR3 is TGCGCCAGCAGCCTTAACACCGGGGAGCTGTTTTTT.

The genes are TRBV2 and TRBJ1-2; D is ambiguous. The CDR3 consists of 14 residues. Germline V gives CDR1 SNHLY, CDR2 FYNNEI. Trimming left V 7 bases short and J 6 bases short, with 18 bases between. This CDR3 reads CASKSSRGFDGYTF. CDR3 DNA sequence: TGTGCCAGCAAATCATCCAGAGGGTTTGATGGCTACACCTTC.

CDR3 DNA: TGTGCCAGCAGCCCACTGGGGGGAGAGACCCAGTACTTC. It yields the protein CASSPLGGETQYF. The gene calls are TRBV11-2 and TRBJ2-5; D is possibly TRBD2 (6 bases). The germline V gene has CDR1 SGHAT and CDR2 FQNNGV. The CDR3 totals 13 residues. Trimming took off 5 bases at V and 4 bases at J, with 11 bases between the two ends.

The chain carries TRBV6-5 and TRBJ1-1, with 7 positions matching TRBD1. After removal of 2 bases from V and 3 bases from J, the junction contained 9 bases not matched to a gene. Germline lookup yields CDR1 MNHEY and CDR2 SVGAGI. CDR3 size: 16 residues. The CDR3 sequence is CASSYRQGLRDTEAFF. Written as DNA, the CDR3 is TGTGCCAGCAGTTACAGACAGGGCCTGAGGGACACTGAAGCTTTCTTT.

The V and J genes are TRBV28 and TRBJ1-2, with 10 bases lining up with TRBD1. This CDR3 is built from 15 residues. CDR1 MDHEN and CDR2 SYDVKM come from the germline V gene. V shed 5 bases and J 4 bases; nucleotides not matched to a gene: 7. The CDR3 loop reads CASSLGTGVLYGYTF. The CDR3 coding sequence is TGTGCCAGCAGTCTGGGGACAGGGGTTCTCTATGGCTACACCTTC.

The CDR3 loop is CSASKRTGSGETQYF. The DNA for the CDR3 is TGCAGTGCTAGTAAGAGGACAGGGAGTGGGGAGACCCAGTACTTC. The J gene is TRBJ2-5, the V gene TRBV20-1, with 8 nucleotides matching TRBD1. The CDR3 is 15 residues long. The J segment lost 5 bases and the V segment lost 3 bases, leaving 11 bases of the junction unmatched. The V gene's germline CDR1 is DFQATT and CDR2 SNEGSKA (reference sequence).

The chain uses TRBV20-1 and TRBJ1-2, with D unresolved. Trimming pared 3 bases from V and 14 bases from J, leaving 16 bases between. CDR1 and CDR2 (germline): DFQATT, SNEGSKA (reference sequence). The CDR3 has 11 residues. CDR3 DNA: TGCAGTGCTAGTTTTGAATATAGTGAGACCTTC. This gives the protein CSASFEYSETF.

The chain couples TRBV5-1 to TRBJ2-7, with D maybe TRBD1 (6 bases). Trimming took 3 bases from V and 1 from J, leaving 11 bases between them. The CDR3 spans 14 residues. The germline gives CDR1 SGHRS, CDR2 YFSETQ. The DNA of the CDR3 is TGCGCCAGCAGCTCCCTAAGGGGGTCCTACGAGCAGTACTTC. Protein: CASSSLRGSYEQYF.

The genes are TRBV2 and TRBJ2-3, with 16 positions matching TRBD2. V shed 4 bases and J 4 bases; nucleotides not matched to a gene: 17. Germline assignment: CDR1 SNHLY and CDR2 FYNNEI. The CDR3 has 21 residues. DNA of the CDR3: TGTGCCAGCAGTGTCCTTCCGCCGGGACTAGCGGGGGGGTTTAGCCCAGATACGCAGTATTTT. It encodes CASSVLPPGLAGGFSPDTQYF.

This chain connects TRBV19 to TRBJ2-7; the match to TRBD2 covers 10 bases. The germline V gene has CDR1 LNHDA and CDR2 SQIVND (reference sequence). The CDR3 runs to 14 residues. Trimming cost V 6 bases and J 4 bases; bases outside gene matches: 6. This CDR3 is CASSQREGSYEQYF. The CDR3 nucleotides read TGTGCCAGTAGCCAGCGGGAGGGGTCGTACGAGCAGTACTTC.

The genes are TRBV30 and TRBJ1-2; no reliable D call. Germline V CDR1 and CDR2: GTSNPN, SVGIG (reference sequence). The CDR3 runs to 13 residues. Trimming left V 0 bases short and J 1 base short, with 6 bases between. The CDR3 spells CAWSVHINYGYTF. CDR3 in DNA: TGTGCCTGGAGTGTACACATTAACTATGGCTACACCTTC.

The CDR3 here is CASSSFGGVSYEQYF. CDR3 coding DNA: TGTGCCAGCAGCTCCTTCGGGGGGGTATCCTACGAGCAGTACTTC. The rearrangement links TRBV7-2 to TRBJ2-7; 8 bases are shared with TRBD2. The germline CDR1 and CDR2 sequences are SGHTA and FQGNSA. The CDR3 totals 15 residues. V was pared by 4 bases and J by 1 base, with 6 bases of the junction left unmatched.

This clone has a handful of counts. The chain recombines TRBV7-9 with TRBJ1-2, with D tentatively TRBD1 (5 bases). Looked up from germline, CDR1 is SEHNR and CDR2 is FQNEAQ (reference sequence). Trimming took off 5 bases at V and 2 bases at J, with 12 bases between the two ends. This CDR3 has 14 residues. The CDR3 reads CASSLPPGNYGYTF. In DNA, the CDR3 is TGTGCCAGCAGCCTCCCCCCAGGGAACTATGGCTACACCTTC.

The chain joins TRBV15 to TRBJ2-6; TRBD1 matches 9 bases. This CDR3 region has 16 residues. J was trimmed by 4 bases and V by 5 bases; bases with no gene match: 6. Germline CDR1 and CDR2: LNHNV and YYDKDF (reference sequence). The CDR3 loop reads CATSPRTGAGANVLTF. CDR3 coding DNA: TGTGCCACCAGCCCACGGACAGGGGCAGGGGCCAACGTCCTGACTTTC.

This sequence joins TRBV5-1 and TRBJ2-7; D is uncertain. The V gene lost 3 bases and the J gene lost 4 bases, with 8 bases spanning the gap. CDR1 and CDR2 from the germline V gene are SGHRS and YFSETQ. The CDR3 runs 12 residues. The DNA for the CDR3 is TGCGCCAGCAGCTCTGGCAGTTACGAGCAGTACTTC. Its translation is CASSSGSYEQYF.

The chain employs TRBV5-1 and TRBJ2-1; 9 bases agree with TRBD2. The CDR3 contains 15 residues. Losses at the gene ends were 3 bases for V and 5 bases for J; bases not matched to a gene: 6. The germline CDR1 and CDR2 sequences are SGHRS and YFSETQ. DNA of the CDR3: TGCGCCAGCAGCTCGCGGACTAGCGCGAACAATGAGCAGTTCTTC. Amino acid sequence: CASSSRTSANNEQFF.

As regards this clone: This sample also contains other DNA sequences that code for the same CDR3. V gene TRBV5-1 combines with J gene TRBJ2-1; 8 bases map to TRBD1. The V and J ends lost 2 bases and 4 bases, in that order; junction bases with no gene match: 5. The CDR3 length is 15 residues. Per the germline V gene, CDR1 is SGHRS and CDR2 is YFSETQ. The CDR3 protein is CASSLGTGNYNEQFF. In DNA, the CDR3 is TGCGCCAGCAGCTTAGGGACAGGAAATTACAATGAGCAGTTCTTC.

This rearrangement joins TRBV10-3 to TRBJ1-4; D is possibly TRBD1 (5 bases). CDR1 is ENHRY and CDR2 is SYGVKD in the germline V gene. The V end was cut by 8 bases, the J end by 14 bases, with 15 bases between. CDR3 length equals 11 residues. The CDR3: CAIGTAGLLFF. The CDR3 DNA is TGTGCCATCGGTACCGCGGGACTCCTGTTTTTT.

Notes on this clone: Other DNA sequences in the same sample also yield this CDR3. V and J are TRBV9 and TRBJ1-6, with a tentative D call TRBD1 (5 bases). Germline values: CDR1 SGDLS, CDR2 YYNGEE. V lost 3 bases to trimming and J lost 7 bases, with 11 bases between them. This CDR3 is 14 amino acids long. CDR3 protein: CASSATGGNSPLHF. DNA for the CDR3: TGTGCCAGCAGCGCCACGGGGGGGAATTCACCCCTCCACTTT.

This clone was detected only a few times. The chain joins TRBV28 to TRBJ1-6; TRBD1 agrees at 7 bases. The trim removed 5 bases at V and 6 bases at J, leaving 7 bases unmatched. The CDR3 extends over 15 amino acids. Per germline, CDR1 MDHEN and CDR2 SYDVKM. The CDR3 loop reads CASSPKTGINSPLHF. As DNA, the CDR3 is TGTGCCAGCAGTCCGAAGACAGGGATTAATTCACCCCTCCACTTT.